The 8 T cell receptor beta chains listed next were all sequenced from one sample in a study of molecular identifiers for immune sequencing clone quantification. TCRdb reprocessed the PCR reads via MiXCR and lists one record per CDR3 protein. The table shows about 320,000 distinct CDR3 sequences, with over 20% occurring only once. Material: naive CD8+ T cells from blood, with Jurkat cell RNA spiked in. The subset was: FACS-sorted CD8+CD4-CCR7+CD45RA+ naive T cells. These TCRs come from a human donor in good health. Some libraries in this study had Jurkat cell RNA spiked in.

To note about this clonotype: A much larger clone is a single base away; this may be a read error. The CDR3 nucleotides read TGTGCCAGCAGCCCCGGTAGGGGGCAAGGGACCCAGTACTTC. This codes for CASSPGRGQGTQYF. J is TRBJ2-5 and V is TRBV12-3 or TRBV12-4; 7 nucleotides match TRBD1. The length of the CDR3 is 14 residues.

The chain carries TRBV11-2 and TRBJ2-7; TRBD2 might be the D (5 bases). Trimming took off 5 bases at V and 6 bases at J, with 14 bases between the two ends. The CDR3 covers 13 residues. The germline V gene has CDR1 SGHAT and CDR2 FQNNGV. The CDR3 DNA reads TGTGCCAGCAGCCCCCGCGGGTCTCTCGAGCAGTACTTC. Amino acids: CASSPRGSLEQYF.

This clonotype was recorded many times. CDR3 in amino acids: CAWSDSGFGNEKLFF. The CDR3 nucleotides are TGTGCCTGGAGTGATTCGGGCTTCGGGAATGAAAAACTGTTTTTT. The V call is TRBV30, the J call TRBJ1-4, with D unclear. V was trimmed by 1 base and J by 5 bases, leaving 14 bases between them. This CDR3 has 15 amino acids. In germline, CDR1 is GTSNPN, CDR2 SVGIG (reference sequence).

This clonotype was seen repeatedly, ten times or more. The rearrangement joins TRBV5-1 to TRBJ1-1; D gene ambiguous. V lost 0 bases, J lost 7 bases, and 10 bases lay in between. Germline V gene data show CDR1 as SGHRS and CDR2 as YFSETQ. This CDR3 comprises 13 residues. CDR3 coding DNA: TGCGCCAGCAGCTTGGAAGTTTTGGATGAAGCTTTCTTT. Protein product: CASSLEVLDEAFF.

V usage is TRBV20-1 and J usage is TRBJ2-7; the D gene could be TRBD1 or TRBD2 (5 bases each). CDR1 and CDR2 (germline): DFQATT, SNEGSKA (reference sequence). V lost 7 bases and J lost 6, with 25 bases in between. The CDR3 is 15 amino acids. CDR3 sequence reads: CSGLQGGPDSVEQYF. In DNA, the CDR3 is TGCAGTGGTCTTCAGGGTGGGCCGGACTCGGTCGAGCAGTACTTC.

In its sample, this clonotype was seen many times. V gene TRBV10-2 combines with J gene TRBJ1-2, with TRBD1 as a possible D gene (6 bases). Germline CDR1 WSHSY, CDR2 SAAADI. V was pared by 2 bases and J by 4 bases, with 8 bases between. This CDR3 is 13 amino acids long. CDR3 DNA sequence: TGCGCCAGCAGTGAGGGACAGTCCTATGGCTACACCTTC. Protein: CASSEGQSYGYTF.

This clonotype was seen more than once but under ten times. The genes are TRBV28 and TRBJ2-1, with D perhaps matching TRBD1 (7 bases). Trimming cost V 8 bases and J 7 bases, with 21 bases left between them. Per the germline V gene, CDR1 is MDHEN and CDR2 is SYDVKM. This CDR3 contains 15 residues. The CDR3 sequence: CASFSHNSGGNEQFF. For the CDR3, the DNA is TGTGCCAGCTTTAGCCATAACTCAGGGGGGAATGAGCAGTTCTTC.

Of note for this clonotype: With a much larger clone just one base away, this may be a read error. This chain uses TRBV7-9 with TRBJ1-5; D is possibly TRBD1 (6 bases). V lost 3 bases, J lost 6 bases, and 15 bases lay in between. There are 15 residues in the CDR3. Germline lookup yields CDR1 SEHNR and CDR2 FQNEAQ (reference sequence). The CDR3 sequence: CASSLVTGLGQPQHF. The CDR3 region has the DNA TGTGCCAGCAGCTTGGTTACAGGGCTTGGTCAGCCCCAGCATTTT.